Each of the 19 T cell receptor beta chains below was sequenced from the same sample in a study of cytomegalovirus exposure and HLA in healthy donors. The PCR was carried out with 60 Vbeta primers and 13 Jbeta primers. Assay used: immunoSEQ multiplex PCR; TCRdb lists only in-frame clones, some missing. In total, the table holds about 82,000 clones. The sequenced sample was PBMCs. The receptors come from a woman aged 25 to 39 in good health and CMV-seronegative.

On this clone itself: The identical CDR3 is also encoded by other nucleotide sequences in the sample. The chain recombines TRBV27 with TRBJ1-6; D uncertain. The V and J ends lost 3 bases and 6 bases respectively, with 6 bases between them. The CDR3 has 13 amino acids. CDR1 and CDR2 (germline): MNHEY, SMNVEV (reference sequence). CDR3 sequence: CASSFQANSPLHF. The CDR3 region has the DNA TGTGCCAGCAGTTTTCAGGCTAATTCACCCCTCCACTTT.

The chain recombines TRBV19 with TRBJ2-5, with 8 bases lining up with TRBD1. J gave up 5 bases and V 3 bases, and 8 bases lay outside the gene matches. Looked up from germline, CDR1 is LNHDA and CDR2 is SQIVND (reference sequence). This CDR3 is 15 amino acids long. The CDR3 DNA follows: TGTGCCAGTAGTATCGGGGACAGGCCAAGGGAGACCCAGTACTTC. It yields the protein CASSIGDRPRETQYF. Looking up the rest from reference TRBV19 and TRBJ2-5 gives the full variable domain: DGGITQSPKYLFRKEGQNVTLSCEQNLNHDAMYWYRQDPGQGLRLIYYSQIVNDFQKGDIAEGYSVSREKKESFPLTVTSAQKNPTAFYLCASSIGDRPRETQYFGPGTRLLVL.

The chain is built from TRBV18 and TRBJ1-4; 8 nucleotides align to TRBD1. The CDR3 length is 14 residues. Looked up from germline, CDR1 is KGHSH and CDR2 is LQKENI. The V gene end was trimmed by 6 bases and the J gene end by 6 bases; junction bases not matched to a gene: 6. The CDR3 DNA reads as TGTGCCAGCTCGCCTGGACAGGGAGATGAAAAACTGTTTTTT. Translation gives CASSPGQGDEKLFF.

V and J are TRBV27 and TRBJ2-7; 9 bases agree with TRBD2. V gave up 0 bases and J gave up 12 bases; unmatched junction bases: 12. The length of the CDR3 is 15 residues. Per the germline V gene, CDR1 is MNHEY and CDR2 is SMNVEV (reference sequence). The CDR3 nucleotides are TGTGCCAGCAGTTTATCTCCCCGGCTAGCGGGGAGGCTGTACTTC. The encoded protein is CASSLSPRLAGRLYF.

The rearrangement uses TRBV5-1 and TRBJ2-7; 11 positions match TRBD2. This CDR3 is built from 17 residues. From germline, CDR1 is SGHRS and CDR2 YFSETQ. Trimming at V came to 4 bases and at J to 0 bases, leaving 9 bases not matched to a gene. CDR3 loop: CASSPEGLAVSSYEQYF. In DNA, the CDR3 is TGCGCCAGCAGCCCCGAGGGACTAGCGGTGAGCTCCTACGAGCAGTACTTC. Using reference TRBV5-1 and TRBJ2-7 for the parts outside the CDR3, the full variable domain is KAGVTQTPRYLIKTRGQQVTLSCSPISGHRSVSWYQQTPGQGLQFLFEYFSETQRNKGNFPGRFSGRQFSNSRSEMNVSTLELGDSALYLCASSPEGLAVSSYEQYFGPGTRLTVT.

The chain recombines TRBV5-5 with TRBJ1-1; possibly TRBD1 for D (6 bases). The V gene's germline CDR1 is SGHKS and CDR2 YYEKEE (reference sequence). The CDR3 has 14 residues. V was trimmed by 1 base and J by 7 bases, leaving 14 bases between them. This CDR3 is CASSLLPGGGEAFF. The CDR3 bases are TGTGCCAGCAGCTTGTTGCCGGGAGGGGGTGAAGCTTTCTTT. The whole variable domain, filled in from reference TRBV5-5 and TRBJ1-1, reads DAGVTQSPTHLIKTRGQQVTLRCSPISGHKSVSWYQQVLGQGPQFIFQYYEKEERGRGNFPDRFSARQFPNYSSELNVNALLLGDSALYLCASSLLPGGGEAFFGQGTRLTVV.

V is TRBV18 and J is TRBJ1-2, with TRBD1 matching over 7 bases. With V trimmed by 5 bases and J by 5 bases, 11 bases remained unmatched. Germline loops: CDR1 KGHSH, CDR2 LQKENI. The CDR3 runs to 15 residues. The CDR3 here is CASSSLGDRVYGYTF. The CDR3 nucleotides read TGTGCCAGCTCAAGTTTAGGAGACAGGGTGTATGGCTACACCTTC.

The rearrangement uses TRBV28 and TRBJ2-4, with TRBD2 identical over 8 bases. The CDR3 spans 14 residues. V was clipped by 6 bases and J by 0 bases; unmatched bases: 1. Germline CDR1 MDHEN, CDR2 SYDVKM. CDR3 protein: CASSLAGAKNIQYF. Written as DNA, the CDR3 is TGTGCCAGCAGCCTAGCGGGAGCCAAAAACATTCAGTACTTC. Full variable domain (remainder filled in from reference TRBV28 and TRBJ2-4): DVKVTQSSRYLVKRTGEKVFLECVQDMDHENMFWYRQDPGLGLRLIYFSYDVKMKEKGDIPEGYSVSREKKERFSLILESASTNQTSMYLCASSLAGAKNIQYFGAGTRLSVL.

This chain joins TRBV30 and TRBJ2-7; D may be TRBD1 (6 bases). The germline CDR1 and CDR2 sequences are GTSNPN and SVGIG (reference sequence). V lost 2 bases to trimming and J lost 5 bases, with 10 bases between them. CDR3 size: 12 residues. The CDR3 sequence: CAWSKDSNEQYF. The CDR3 coding sequence is TGTGCCTGGAGTAAGGACAGTAACGAGCAGTACTTC.

V gene TRBV30 combines with J gene TRBJ2-2; 8 bases match TRBD2. V shed 2 bases, J shed 5 bases, and the junction held 4 bases outside the gene matches. Germline CDR1 reads GTSNPN; CDR2 reads SVGIG (reference sequence). The CDR3 is 14 amino acids. CDR3 coding DNA: TGTGCCTGGAGTCGGGAGGGTCGGACCGGGGAGCTGTTTTTT. Its translation is CAWSREGRTGELFF.

The gene calls are TRBV6-1 and TRBJ2-5; D may be TRBD2 (6 bases). The CDR3 is 14 amino acids. V was cut by 4 bases and J by 5 bases, with 14 bases left in between. Germline V gene sequence: CDR1 MNHNS, CDR2 SASEGT. The CDR3 is CASSGWGDRETQYF. CDR3 coding DNA: TGTGCCAGCAGTGGGTGGGGGGATAGGGAGACCCAGTACTTC.

This chain uses TRBV28 with TRBJ2-1; D remains unclear. Germline V gene data show CDR1 as MDHEN and CDR2 as SYDVKM. The CDR3 has 14 amino acids. V was trimmed by 6 bases and J by 2 bases, leaving 11 bases between them. Here the CDR3 DNA reads TGTGCCAGCAGCCTAAGTAACCCCTACAATGAGCAGTTCTTC. Amino acids: CASSLSNPYNEQFF.

Points on this clone: One end of the junction fails to match germline, which may point to a read error. The CDR3 sequence is CASSPGGLAGAQENQYF. For the CDR3, the DNA is TGCGCCAGCAGCCCTGGGGGTCTAGCGGGGGCCCAAGAGAACCAGTACTTC. V usage is TRBV5-1 and J usage is TRBJ2-5; 10 bases are shared with TRBD2. CDR1 is SGHRS and CDR2 is YFSETQ in the germline V gene. This CDR3 is built from 17 residues. The full variable domain, in which reference TRBV5-1 and TRBJ2-5 provide the parts outside the CDR3, is KAGVTQTPRYLIKTRGQQVTLSCSPISGHRSVSWYQQTPGQGLQFLFEYFSETQRNKGNFPGRFSGRQFSNSRSEMNVSTLELGDSALYLCASSPGGLAGAQENQYFGPGTRLLVL.

The V and J genes are TRBV7-9 and TRBJ2-3, with D perhaps matching TRBD2 (6 bases). The CDR3 consists of 19 residues. Deletions cut 0 bases from V and 0 bases from J, with 19 bases between. CDR1 and CDR2 (germline): SEHNR, FQNEAQ (reference sequence). The CDR3 DNA reads as TGTGCCAGCAGCTTAGCCCTCCCTAGCGTCGGGAAGAGCACAGATACGCAGTATTTT. Protein: CASSLALPSVGKSTDTQYF.

This chain uses TRBV11-2 with TRBJ1-2; 9 bases map to TRBD1. Trimming took 4 bases from V and 8 from J; bases not matched to a gene: 11. The length of the CDR3 is 15 residues. The germline CDR1 and CDR2 sequences are SGHAT and FQNNGV. CDR3 bases: TGTGCCAGCAGCTCCCCGAAACAGGGGGCGCCCGGCTACACCTTC. Translating gives CASSSPKQGAPGYTF.

The CDR3 bases are TGTGCCAGCAGCCGGACGCTACAGGGAACAGCTTTCTTT. Translated: CASSRTLQGTAFF. V gene TRBV6-5 combines with J gene TRBJ1-1, with a possible D match to TRBD1 (6 bases). The CDR3 is 13 amino acids. Germline CDR1 is MNHEY and CDR2 is SVGAGI. V was trimmed by 6 bases and J by 10 bases, leaving 18 bases between them.

CDR3 protein: CASSLSAGYYEQYF. CDR3 DNA: TGTGCCAGCAGTTTATCCGCGGGGTACTACGAGCAGTACTTC. The J gene is TRBJ2-7, the V gene TRBV27; D is possibly TRBD2 (6 bases). V shed 0 bases and J shed 3 bases, with 9 bases lying between them. Germline CDR1 and CDR2: MNHEY and SMNVEV (reference sequence). This CDR3 has 14 residues.

The chain uses TRBV29-1 and TRBJ1-1; the match to TRBD1 covers 7 bases. V shed 4 bases, J shed 5 bases, and the junction held 7 bases outside the gene matches. Per the germline V gene, CDR1 is SQVTM and CDR2 is ANQGSEA. The CDR3 runs 13 residues. DNA for the CDR3: TGCAGCGTTGGCAGACAGGGAGGAACTGAAGCTTTCTTT. Protein product: CSVGRQGGTEAFF.

The chain has TRBV29-1 and TRBJ2-7, with 11 bases matching TRBD1. The ends lost 5 bases at V and 1 base at J; junction bases unmatched: 4. Germline CDR1 is SQVTM and CDR2 is ANQGSEA. The CDR3 is 14 amino acids. CDR3 sequence: CSVIRDRGSYEQYF. For the CDR3, the DNA is TGCAGCGTTATCCGGGACAGGGGGTCCTACGAGCAGTACTTC.